These 5 T cell receptor beta chains share one sample of origin, sequenced in a study of CD8+ T cells in alopecia areata (dated by TCRdb to the late 2010s). To prepare the library, the immunoSEQ multiplex PCR assay was applied. RNA was extracted from all samples and reverse transcribed into cDNA, which served as template for TCR sequencing. Here the immuneACCESS table is served through TCRdb, limited to in-frame sequences with V and J called. Missing clones are a known gap in these copies; in checked studies unresolved V genes cover under half, and the rest lacks a known reason. The table for this sample lists 75,000 to 100,000 clones; less than 50% of them were counted only once. The ten most abundant clones make up 1% to 1.5% of the sample. Sequenced: CD4+ T cells sorted from blood. These receptors were collected from a human donor with alopecia areata.

This sequence joins TRBV30 and TRBJ1-5; D perhaps matches TRBD1 (5 bases). Trimming cost V 0 bases and J 2 bases, with 11 bases left between them. CDR1 GTSNPN and CDR2 SVGIG come from the germline V gene (reference sequence). The length of the CDR3 is 15 residues. The CDR3: CAWSVRVFGNQPQHF. In nucleotides, the CDR3 is TGTGCCTGGAGTGTCAGGGTTTTTGGCAATCAGCCCCAGCATTTT.

The chain employs TRBV29-1 and TRBJ2-1, with D hard to call. The CDR3 has 12 amino acids. V lost 7 bases and J lost 5, with 12 bases in between. CDR1 is SQVTM, CDR2 ANQGSEA, per germline. The CDR3 bases are TGCAGCGGCCGAATTACAAACAATGAGCAGTTCTTC. Protein sequence: CSGRITNNEQFF.

In its sample, this clone was seen once. The chain recombines TRBV7-3 with TRBJ2-3, with D possibly TRBD2 on 5 matching bases. CDR1 is SGHTA and CDR2 is FQGTGA in the germline V gene. Trimming took 1 base from V and 4 from J, leaving 6 bases between them. This CDR3 spans 13 amino acids. CDR3: CASSLNGADTQYF. CDR3 bases: TGTGCCAGCAGCTTAAACGGGGCAGATACGCAGTATTTT.

This clone was picked up one time. This chain links TRBV5-4 with TRBJ2-5; 7 bases line up with TRBD1. The CDR3 is 14 amino acids. CDR1 and CDR2 from the germline V gene are SGHNT and YYREEE (reference sequence). Unmatched junction bases numbered 5, after V lost 1 base and J lost 5 bases. CDR3 region: CASSLRQGVETQYF. CDR3 bases: TGTGCCAGCAGCTTGAGACAGGGTGTGGAGACCCAGTACTTC.

This clone was observed many times. The rearrangement joins TRBV5-1 to TRBJ2-5, with 7 positions matching TRBD1. In germline, CDR1 is SGHRS, CDR2 YFSETQ. The CDR3 has 15 residues. J was trimmed by 3 bases and V by 4 bases; bases with no gene match: 9. CDR3 protein: CASSPVQGPEETQYF. The CDR3 region has the DNA TGCGCCAGCAGCCCCGTACAGGGGCCGGAAGAGACCCAGTACTTC.